These 18 T cell receptor beta chains originate from one sample sequenced in a study of beta chain features in type 1 diabetes. Regarding the study as a whole: TCRB CDR3 length was moderately but significantly reduced in all four CD4+ subsets of Type 1 diabetes patients.

Expressed TCRB transcripts were sequenced because the entire RNA isolate underwent reverse transcription. Here immunoSEQ multiplex PCR was the method, and the copy in TCRdb shows in-frame clones only, minus some. The data show under 300,000 clones, about 15% seen once. For these receptors, no antigen is known. The specimen was naive CD4+ T cells from blood. The source of these receptors is a man younger than 40 with type 1 diabetes.

This clone has just a few counts. The chain carries TRBV6-6 and TRBJ1-5; 8 positions agree with TRBD1. J lost 6 bases, V lost 4 bases, and 5 bases had no gene match. The CDR3 consists of 14 residues. Germline V gene sequence: CDR1 MNHNY, CDR2 SVGAGI (reference sequence). The CDR3 loop reads CASSSGQGSQPQHF. CDR3 bases: TGTGCCAGCAGTTCAGGACAGGGAAGTCAGCCCCAGCATTTT.

This rearrangement joins TRBV6-5 to TRBJ2-7, with 7 bases that match TRBD2. This CDR3 has 11 residues. J gave up 4 bases and V 7 bases, and 1 base lay outside the gene matches. CDR1 MNHEY and CDR2 SVGAGI come from the germline V gene. The CDR3 DNA reads as TGTGCCAGCACCGGGGGGTACGAGCAGTACTTC. This encodes CASTGGYEQYF.

Only a few counts were recorded for this clone. The same CDR3 also results from other DNA sequences found in this sample. V gene TRBV30 combines with J gene TRBJ2-7; D is unresolved. From germline, CDR1 is GTSNPN and CDR2 SVGIG (reference sequence). V lost 7 bases, J lost 0 bases, and 4 bases lay in between. CDR3 size: 10 residues. The CDR3 spells CASGSYEQYF. CDR3 coding DNA: TGTGCCTCGGGCTCCTACGAGCAGTACTTC.

This clone showed up just a few times. CDR3 sequence: CAGGTGLAKNIQYF. The CDR3 nucleotides read TGTGCCGGGGGGACAGGTTTAGCCAAAAACATTCAGTACTTC. V usage is TRBV30 and J usage is TRBJ2-4, with TRBD1 matching 8 bases. V trimming: 8 bases; J trimming: 0 bases; junction bases outside the gene matches: 6. The CDR3 spans 14 residues. Germline CDR1 GTSNPN, CDR2 SVGIG (reference sequence).

There are a few counts of this clone. This chain links TRBV27 with TRBJ2-1; 8 nucleotides line up with TRBD2. The CDR3 has 13 residues. Trimming removed 2 bases from V and 10 bases from J; junction bases left unmatched: 4. Germline V lookup: CDR1 MNHEY, CDR2 SMNVEV (reference sequence). The CDR3 here is CASSLDSGTEQFF. In DNA form, the CDR3 reads TGTGCCAGCAGTTTAGATAGCGGGACCGAGCAGTTCTTC.

The CDR3 DNA reads TGTGCCAGCTCCGCACAGCTTAGCACAGATACGCAGTATTTT. Protein: CASSAQLSTDTQYF. The chain couples TRBV2 to TRBJ2-3; D gene unclear. Germline-derived CDR1 and CDR2 are SNHLY and FYNNEI. The V and J ends lost 8 bases and 0 bases respectively, with 12 bases between them. CDR3 length equals 14 residues.

The chain is built from TRBV25-1 and TRBJ1-4; D unclear. Trimming stripped 2 bases from V and 11 bases from J, with 18 bases between. CDR1 is MGHDK, CDR2 SYGVNS, per germline. The CDR3 runs to 15 residues. The CDR3 region has the DNA TGTGCCAGCAGTGAAGCCGGGCCCCGGGGTAGGAAACTGTTTTTT. Encoded protein: CASSEAGPRGRKLFF.

This clone occurred a few times. The V gene is TRBV6-5, the J gene TRBJ1-1; D possibly corresponds to TRBD1 (6 bases). The CDR3 is made up of 14 amino acids. Germline V gene lookup returns CDR1 MNHEY and CDR2 SVGAGI. V was trimmed by 3 bases and J by 4 bases, leaving 12 bases between them. The CDR3 protein is CASSYRGTSTEAFF. The CDR3 DNA reads as TGTGCCAGCAGTTATAGGGGGACCAGCACTGAAGCTTTCTTT.

This clone has more than one count but fewer than ten. V and J are TRBV7-9 and TRBJ2-2; TRBD2 matches at 9 bases. V was pared by 1 base and J by 4 bases, with 10 bases of the junction left unmatched. There are 18 residues in the CDR3. Germline V CDR1 and CDR2: SEHNR, FQNEAQ (reference sequence). CDR3 amino acids: CASSLVGVSGRSTGELFF. In nucleotides, the CDR3 is TGTGCCAGCAGCTTAGTAGGAGTCAGCGGGAGGAGCACCGGGGAGCTGTTTTTT.

The rearrangement uses TRBV5-1 and TRBJ1-1; 9 nucleotides agree with TRBD1. Germline CDR1 reads SGHRS; CDR2 reads YFSETQ. CDR3 length equals 14 residues. The junction had 5 bases not matched to a gene; V was cut back by 4 bases and J by 4 bases. CDR3: CASSTQGATTEAFF. The CDR3 region has the DNA TGCGCCAGCAGCACACAGGGGGCTACCACTGAAGCTTTCTTT. Looking up the rest from reference TRBV5-1 and TRBJ1-1 gives the full variable domain: KAGVTQTPRYLIKTRGQQVTLSCSPISGHRSVSWYQQTPGQGLQFLFEYFSETQRNKGNFPGRFSGRQFSNSRSEMNVSTLELGDSALYLCASSTQGATTEAFFGQGTRLTVV.

The J gene is TRBJ1-5, the V gene TRBV6-6; TRBD1 is a possible D gene (5 bases). This CDR3 contains 14 residues. The V gene's germline CDR1 is MNHNY and CDR2 SVGAGI (reference sequence). With 0 bases removed from V and 5 bases from J, the gap between germline ends came to 8 bases. CDR3 amino acids: CASSYSTGDQPQHF. The CDR3 DNA follows: TGTGCCAGCAGTTACTCCACGGGGGATCAGCCCCAGCATTTT.

This sequence joins TRBV4-1 and TRBJ1-5; D remains ambiguous. The CDR3 is made up of 12 amino acids. V lost 5 bases to trimming and J lost 8 bases, with 10 bases between them. Germline values: CDR1 MGHRA, CDR2 YSYEKL. The CDR3 here is CASSLPGKPQHF. As DNA, the CDR3 is TGCGCCAGCAGCTTACCCGGTAAGCCCCAGCATTTT.

This clone was seen a handful of times. The chain is built from TRBV6-5 and TRBJ1-2; D possibly corresponds to TRBD1 (6 bases). Between the trimmed V and J ends, which lost 4 bases and 4 bases, there was a span of 13 bases. Germline-derived CDR1 and CDR2 are MNHEY and SVGAGI. The CDR3 totals 14 residues. The CDR3 nucleotides read TGTGCCAGCAGTTTACAGGGCCCCCTCTATGGCTACACCTTC. Translated, it gives CASSLQGPLYGYTF.

This clone appeared a few times. The V and J genes are TRBV7-2 and TRBJ2-1; 8 bases match TRBD2. From germline, CDR1 is SGHTA and CDR2 FQGNSA. The CDR3 covers 15 residues. V dropped 5 bases and J dropped 5; count of bases not matched to a gene: 8. The CDR3 nucleotides read TGTGCCAGCAGCGTAGTCGGGACTAGTAACAATGAGCAGTTCTTC. Translation gives CASSVVGTSNNEQFF.

This clone was detected only a few times. The J gene is TRBJ2-7, the V gene TRBV7-6, with TRBD2 matching 15 bases. The J segment lost 4 bases and the V segment lost 3 bases, leaving 13 bases of the junction unmatched. This CDR3 has 19 amino acids. The germline V gene has CDR1 SGHVS and CDR2 FNYEAQ. DNA of the CDR3: TGTGCCAGCAGCTTGCTCCCTTGGACTAGCGGGAGGGCCCTTTACGAGCAGTACTTC. Translating it yields CASSLLPWTSGRALYEQYF.

V usage is TRBV5-1 and J usage is TRBJ1-1; D might be TRBD1 (5 bases). V was clipped by 3 bases and J by 5 bases, with 14 bases between them. The germline gives CDR1 SGHRS, CDR2 YFSETQ. The CDR3 sequence is 14 residues long. The CDR3 DNA sequence: TGCGCCAGCAGCTGGGGGGAAAGAGGTACTGAAGCTTTCTTT. Its protein is CASSWGERGTEAFF.

This clone came up a few times. This sequence joins TRBV30 and TRBJ2-7; TRBD1 matches at 7 bases. The J segment lost 7 bases and the V segment lost 0 bases, leaving 9 bases of the junction unmatched. Germline assignment: CDR1 GTSNPN and CDR2 SVGIG (reference sequence). This CDR3 is 14 amino acids long. CDR3 in amino acids: CAWSVQGGLGEQYF. DNA for the CDR3: TGTGCCTGGAGTGTACAAGGGGGCTTGGGTGAGCAGTACTTC.

The V gene is TRBV11-2, the J gene TRBJ2-7; D might be TRBD1 (6 bases). The CDR3 runs to 13 residues. From germline, CDR1 is SGHAT and CDR2 FQNNGV. V was clipped by 5 bases and J by 4 bases, with 12 bases between them. CDR3 loop: CASSPDRLYEQYF. The CDR3 nucleotides are TGTGCCAGCAGCCCGGACAGATTGTACGAGCAGTACTTC.